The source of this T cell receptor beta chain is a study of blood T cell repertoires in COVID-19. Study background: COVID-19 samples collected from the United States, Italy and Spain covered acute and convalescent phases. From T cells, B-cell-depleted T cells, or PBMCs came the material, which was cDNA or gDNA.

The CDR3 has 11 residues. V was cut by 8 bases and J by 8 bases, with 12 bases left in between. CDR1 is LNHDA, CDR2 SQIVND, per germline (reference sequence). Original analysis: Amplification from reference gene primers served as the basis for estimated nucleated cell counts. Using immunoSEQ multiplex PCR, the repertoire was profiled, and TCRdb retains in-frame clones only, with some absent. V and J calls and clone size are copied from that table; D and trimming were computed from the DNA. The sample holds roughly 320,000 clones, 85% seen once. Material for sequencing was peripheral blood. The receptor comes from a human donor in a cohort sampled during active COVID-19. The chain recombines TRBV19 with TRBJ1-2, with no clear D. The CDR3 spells CASRGRRGYTF. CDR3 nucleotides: TGTGCCAGTCGTGGTCGTCGGGGCTACACCTTC.